This passage covers 21 T cell receptor beta chains from one sample sequenced in a study of beta chain features in type 1 diabetes. TCRB transcripts that were expressed got sequenced, as all of the isolated RNA had been reverse transcribed. Profiling relied on immunoSEQ multiplex PCR, and the TCRdb table lists in-frame clones only, not all of them. The data hold fewer than 20,000 clones, with approximately 55% observed a single time. Specimen: stem cell memory CD4+ T cells from blood. The receptors originated from a woman younger than 30 in good health.

The chain couples TRBV6-6 to TRBJ1-5; TRBD1 aligns across 7 bases. Looked up from germline, CDR1 is MNHNY and CDR2 is SVGAGI (reference sequence). This CDR3 comprises 13 residues. Trimming cost V 8 bases and J 2 bases; bases outside gene matches: 3. Here the CDR3 reads CASGDRGNQPQHF. CDR3 DNA sequence: TGTGCCAGCGGCGACAGGGGCAATCAGCCCCAGCATTTT.

The V gene is TRBV6-6, the J gene TRBJ1-1; 12 bases are a match to TRBD1. The CDR3 is made up of 15 amino acids. Unmatched junction bases numbered 2, after V lost 5 bases and J lost 1 base. Per germline, CDR1 MNHNY and CDR2 SVGAGI (reference sequence). The CDR3 protein is CASSGDRGQNTEAFF. CDR3 DNA sequence: TGTGCCAGCAGTGGGGACAGGGGGCAGAACACTGAAGCTTTCTTT.

V gene TRBV2 combines with J gene TRBJ1-5; D is unclear. Germline V gene sequence: CDR1 SNHLY, CDR2 FYNNEI. The CDR3 loop spans 13 amino acids. Trimming removed 8 bases from V and 0 bases from J, with 8 bases in between. CDR3 sequence reads: CASAAYSNQPQHF. The DNA for the CDR3 is TGTGCCAGCGCTGCCTATAGCAATCAGCCCCAGCATTTT.

The chain uses TRBV10-3 and TRBJ2-7, with TRBD1 as a possible D gene (6 bases). This CDR3 spans 16 amino acids. The V end lost 0 bases, the J end lost 3 bases, and 15 bases lay between the germline ends. CDR1 is ENHRY, CDR2 SYGVKD, per germline. The CDR3 sequence: CAISESLQGLNYEQYF. DNA for the CDR3: TGTGCCATCAGTGAGTCTCTTCAGGGGCTTAACTACGAGCAGTACTTC.

This clone was counted a few times. Its ends do not fully match the called genes, so a read error is possible. The rearrangement links TRBV29-1 to TRBJ1-1, with D tentatively TRBD1 (6 bases). Germline CDR1 reads SQVTM; CDR2 reads ANQGSEA. This CDR3 region has 13 residues. The DNA of the CDR3 is TGCAGCGTTGATCAGGGGAGGGGAACTGAAACTTTCTTT. Amino acid sequence: CSVDQGRGTETFF. The entire variable domain, with the rest obtained from reference TRBV29-1 and TRBJ1-1, is as follows: SAVISQKPSRDICQRGTSLTIQCQVDSQVTMMFWYRQQPGQSLTLIATANQGSEATYESGFVIDKFPISRPNLTFSTLTVSNMSPEDSSIYLCSVDQGRGTETFFGQGTRLTVV.

This chain links TRBV6-5 with TRBJ2-6; D is unclear. V lost 9 bases to trimming and J lost 1 base, with 7 bases between them. Germline V gene data show CDR1 as MNHEY and CDR2 as SVGAGI. This CDR3 has 13 residues. The CDR3 spells CASYKSGANVLTF. CDR3 sequence (DNA): TGTGCCAGTTACAAGTCTGGGGCCAACGTCCTGACTTTC.

This clone was counted between two and nine times. The rearrangement links TRBV5-5 to TRBJ2-2, with 15 bases matching TRBD2. J lost 5 bases, V lost 4 bases, and 3 bases had no gene match. Germline V gene sequence: CDR1 SGHKS, CDR2 YYEKEE (reference sequence). The CDR3 length is 16 residues. The DNA of the CDR3 is TGTGCCAGCAGCCTAGGGACTAGCGGGAGGACCGGGGAGCTGTTTTTT. Protein: CASSLGTSGRTGELFF.

This clone showed up just a few times. V usage is TRBV14 and J usage is TRBJ2-5; D is unclear. V lost 3 bases and J lost 4, with 3 bases in between. Germline V lookup: CDR1 SGHDN, CDR2 FVKESK. CDR3 length: 11 residues. The CDR3 DNA reads TGTGCCAGCAGCCACTCAGAGACCCAGTACTTC. It yields the protein CASSHSETQYF.

The sample holds a few counts of this clone. The chain couples TRBV7-8 to TRBJ1-5; 7 bases are shared with TRBD1. The germline V gene has CDR1 SGHVS and CDR2 FQNEAQ. Unmatched junction bases numbered 8, after V lost 5 bases and J lost 10 bases. CDR3 length equals 13 residues. CDR3 nucleotides: TGTGCCAGCAGCCCCTCAGGGGGTGGTCCCCAGCATTTT. Translated, it gives CASSPSGGGPQHF.

This clone was seen a few times. The genes are TRBV6-1 and TRBJ2-7; no clear D gene. CDR1 is MNHNS, CDR2 SASEGT, per germline. This CDR3 is 13 amino acids long. Trimming left V 0 bases short and J 3 bases short, with 6 bases between. CDR3 bases: TGTGCCAGCAGTGAAGCCTTGTTCTACGAGCAGTACTTC. Amino acid sequence: CASSEALFYEQYF.

This clone has only a few counts. The V call is TRBV18, the J call TRBJ2-2; 8 bases align to TRBD2. Losses at the gene ends were 3 bases for V and 7 bases for J; bases not matched to a gene: 10. CDR1 is KGHSH, CDR2 LQKENI, per germline. The CDR3 totals 16 residues. CDR3 amino acids: CASSPTIGGDGGELFF. The CDR3 DNA reads as TGTGCCAGCTCACCGACCATCGGGGGGGACGGCGGGGAGCTGTTTTTT.

The count of this clone is one. The genes are TRBV11-2 and TRBJ2-1; D is perhaps TRBD2 (5 bases). CDR3 length equals 15 residues. Germline V gene sequence: CDR1 SGHAT, CDR2 FQNNGV. Trimming cost V 5 bases and J 5 bases, with 16 bases left between them. Written as DNA, the CDR3 is TGTGCCAGCAGCCTCACGGGGAGCCGCAACAATGAGCAGTTCTTC. As protein: CASSLTGSRNNEQFF.

The V gene is TRBV6-4, the J gene TRBJ2-3, with 9 nucleotides matching TRBD2. CDR3 length: 14 residues. V was pared by 4 bases and J by 4 bases, with 3 bases of the junction left unmatched. The germline V gene encodes CDR1 MRHNA and CDR2 SNTAGT. The CDR3, as DNA: TGTGCCAGCAGTGGTAGCGGGAGTTCAGATACGCAGTATTTT. It specifies CASSGSGSSDTQYF.

The chain joins TRBV27 to TRBJ2-7; 7 bases fit TRBD1. From germline, CDR1 is MNHEY and CDR2 SMNVEV (reference sequence). The CDR3 is made up of 15 amino acids. The trim removed 6 bases at V and 3 bases at J, leaving 11 bases unmatched. CDR3 sequence reads: CASRPAVTGVYEQYF. CDR3 DNA: TGTGCCAGCAGGCCAGCTGTCACAGGGGTCTACGAGCAGTACTTC.

This rearrangement joins TRBV2 to TRBJ1-6; tentatively, D is TRBD1 (6 bases). Germline values: CDR1 SNHLY, CDR2 FYNNEI. Trimming removed 5 bases at V and 13 bases at J, with 21 bases between. This CDR3 is built from 15 residues. This chain's CDR3 is CASSTIRQGFLPLHF. CDR3 bases: TGTGCCAGCAGTACGATCCGGCAGGGGTTCTTGCCCCTCCACTTT.

V is TRBV5-5 and J is TRBJ1-1; perhaps TRBD1 as D (5 bases). Looked up from germline, CDR1 is SGHKS and CDR2 is YYEKEE (reference sequence). This CDR3 is 14 amino acids long. The germline V and J ends were trimmed by 2 bases and 3 bases, with 11 bases remaining between them. The CDR3 loop reads CASSFPGGYTEAFF. DNA for the CDR3: TGTGCCAGCAGCTTTCCGGGGGGGTACACTGAAGCTTTCTTT. The complete variable domain, with remaining parts taken from reference TRBV5-5 and TRBJ1-1, reads DAGVTQSPTHLIKTRGQQVTLRCSPISGHKSVSWYQQVLGQGPQFIFQYYEKEERGRGNFPDRFSARQFPNYSSELNVNALLLGDSALYLCASSFPGGYTEAFFGQGTRLTVV.

This clone turned up a few times. This chain uses TRBV30 with TRBJ1-5; D remains ambiguous. Germline lookup yields CDR1 GTSNPN and CDR2 SVGIG (reference sequence). The V end was cut by 3 bases, the J end by 6 bases, with 15 bases between. The CDR3 is made up of 14 amino acids. Here the CDR3 reads CAWSDGLGSQPQHF. The CDR3 DNA is TGTGCCTGGAGCGACGGACTTGGTAGTCAGCCCCAGCATTTT.

The chain is built from TRBV10-1 and TRBJ1-1, with a tentative D call TRBD1 (6 bases). The CDR3 contains 14 residues. Germline CDR1 reads WNHNN; CDR2 reads SYGVQD (reference sequence). V was shortened by 5 bases and J by 3 bases, with 13 bases between the two germline ends. CDR3: CASSPDRTDTEAFF. The CDR3 DNA sequence: TGCGCCAGCAGTCCCGACAGGACCGACACTGAAGCTTTCTTT.

The genes are TRBV5-1 and TRBJ1-1; no clear D. The CDR3 is 13 residues long. Per germline, CDR1 SGHRS and CDR2 YFSETQ. Trimming took 1 base from V and 1 from J, leaving 5 bases between them. Written as DNA, the CDR3 is TGCGCCAGCAGCTTGATTAGGAACACTGAAGCTTTCTTT. This sequence encodes CASSLIRNTEAFF.

This chain links TRBV19 with TRBJ1-2; no definite D call. Trimming removed 2 bases at V and 1 base at J, with 17 bases between. Germline CDR1 reads LNHDA; CDR2 reads SQIVND (reference sequence). The CDR3 length is 17 residues. The CDR3 nucleotides are TGTGCCAGTAGTATAATCCCTTTCGGTGTGAGTAACTATGGCTACACCTTC. Amino acid sequence: CASSIIPFGVSNYGYTF.

The CDR3 DNA reads as TGCGCCAGCAGCCGTAGTGGGACTAGCGGAGCCAACACCGGGGAGCTGTTTTTT. It translates to CASSRSGTSGANTGELFF. The rearrangement joins TRBV4-1 to TRBJ2-2, with TRBD2 matching over 11 bases. Germline lookup yields CDR1 MGHRA and CDR2 YSYEKL. The CDR3 has 18 amino acids. V shed 4 bases, J shed 2 bases, and the junction held 9 bases outside the gene matches.